One and the same sample provided the 20 T cell receptor beta chains below, sequenced in a study of shared clonotypes between healthy human individuals. The protocol was immunoSEQ multiplex PCR, while the TCRdb copy is restricted to in-frame clones and leaves out a portion. The sample contains about 2 million clones, 90% to 95% of which appear only once. The source material was naive CD4+ T cells sorted from blood. The subset: CD45RA+ positively selected. These receptors originate from a man between 18 and 35 years old in good health.

J is TRBJ1-2 and V is TRBV6-5, with D perhaps matching TRBD1 (5 bases). The CDR3 is 13 residues long. Germline CDR1 and CDR2: MNHEY and SVGAGI. V was clipped by 7 bases and J by 4 bases, with 13 bases between them. The CDR3 spells CASTGRGPYGYTF. Written as DNA, the CDR3 is TGTGCCAGCACCGGCCGGGGCCCCTATGGCTACACCTTC.

This clone was detected only a few times. The chain joins TRBV27 to TRBJ2-5; 7 bases match TRBD2. The assigned J gene may be wrong: the sequence end matches TRBJ2-7 better. CDR3 size: 14 residues. Germline CDR1 and CDR2: MNHEY and SMNVEV (reference sequence). The CDR3 sequence: CASSTLAASYEQYF. The DNA of the CDR3 is TGTGCCAGCAGCACCCTAGCGGCCTCCTACGAGCAGTACTTC.

The rearrangement uses TRBV12-5 and TRBJ1-5, with D perhaps matching TRBD1 (6 bases). V lost 3 bases, J lost 2 bases, and 14 bases lay in between. Germline CDR1 and CDR2: LGHNT and FRNRAP. This CDR3 contains 16 residues. As DNA, the CDR3 is TGTGCTAGTGGTTTTACGGGGGGCGCCGGCAATCAGCCCCAGCATTTT. Its protein is CASGFTGGAGNQPQHF.

Note on this clone: The identical CDR3 is also encoded by other nucleotide sequences in the sample. This chain links TRBV6-6 with TRBJ2-5; the D is unclear. With 4 bases removed from V and 5 bases from J, the gap between germline ends came to 5 bases. Germline V lookup: CDR1 MNHNY, CDR2 SVGAGI (reference sequence). The CDR3 is 11 residues long. The CDR3 loop reads CASSFQETQYF. The CDR3 DNA follows: TGTGCCAGCAGTTTCCAGGAGACCCAGTACTTC.

The chain joins TRBV6-5 to TRBJ1-1; a weak D match, TRBD1 (5 bases). Trimming pared 7 bases from V and 0 bases from J, leaving 12 bases between. This CDR3 has 14 residues. Germline loops: CDR1 MNHEY, CDR2 SVGAGI. CDR3 in DNA: TGTGCCAGCAAGCGGGGGAAGATGAACACTGAAGCTTTCTTT. Translated: CASKRGKMNTEAFF.

This chain links TRBV6-5 with TRBJ1-1, with a weak D call TRBD1 (6 bases). The CDR3 spans 13 residues. The germline V gene encodes CDR1 MNHEY and CDR2 SVGAGI. Trimming took 7 bases from V and 1 from J, leaving 10 bases between them. This chain's CDR3 is CASTRGGNTEAFF. The CDR3 bases are TGTGCCAGCACCAGAGGGGGGAACACTGAAGCTTTCTTT.

As to this clone: This CDR3 is also generated by other DNA sequences in the sample. J is TRBJ2-1 and V is TRBV2; TRBD1 matches 9 bases. The V gene end was trimmed by 4 bases and the J gene end by 0 bases; junction bases not matched to a gene: 1. Per germline, CDR1 SNHLY and CDR2 FYNNEI. This CDR3 is built from 15 residues. CDR3 DNA sequence: TGTGCCAGCAGTGCGGACAGGGGCTCCTACAATGAGCAGTTCTTC. This translates into CASSADRGSYNEQFF.

The chain has TRBV6-1 and TRBJ1-2; TRBD1 aligns across 7 bases. Trimming took 0 bases from V and 8 from J; bases not matched to a gene: 9. This CDR3 has 15 amino acids. CDR1 and CDR2 (germline): MNHNS, SASEGT. CDR3 loop: CASSEALEGAQGYTF. CDR3 bases: TGTGCCAGCAGTGAAGCGCTGGAGGGGGCGCAGGGCTACACCTTC.

The rearrangement links TRBV4-1 to TRBJ2-7; 14 bases fit TRBD2. Losses at the gene ends were 3 bases for V and 2 bases for J; bases not matched to a gene: 6. Germline V lookup: CDR1 MGHRA, CDR2 YSYEKL. The CDR3 length is 17 residues. CDR3 nucleotides: TGCGCCAGCAGCCATGGGACTAGCGGGAGCAAAACCTACGAGCAGTACTTC. Its protein product is CASSHGTSGSKTYEQYF.

V and J are TRBV7-8 and TRBJ2-2; D perhaps matches TRBD2 (6 bases). Deletions cut 5 bases from V and 4 bases from J, with 17 bases between. The CDR3 covers 16 residues. Germline V gene lookup returns CDR1 SGHVS and CDR2 FQNEAQ. CDR3 sequence reads: CASSPVGLAPTGELFF. The CDR3 DNA is TGTGCCAGCAGCCCAGTCGGGCTAGCGCCCACCGGGGAGCTGTTTTTT.

The chain links TRBV6-1 to TRBJ1-4; 7 bases are shared with TRBD1. The V and J ends lost 4 bases and 4 bases, in that order; junction bases with no gene match: 15. CDR1 is MNHNS, CDR2 SASEGT, per germline. The CDR3 runs to 18 residues. The CDR3 DNA is TGTGCCAGCAGTGCCTGGGACAGCTTCTTTGGGGGTAATGAAAAACTGTTTTTT. Translated: CASSAWDSFFGGNEKLFF.

The V call is TRBV28, the J call TRBJ1-2; 8 bases map to TRBD1. Looked up from germline, CDR1 is MDHEN and CDR2 is SYDVKM. The V gene end was trimmed by 1 base and the J gene end by 5 bases; junction bases not matched to a gene: 6. This CDR3 spans 15 amino acids. The CDR3 is CASSLYRTGRYGYTF. CDR3 sequence (DNA): TGTGCCAGCAGTTTATACCGGACAGGGAGGTATGGCTACACCTTC.

V and J are TRBV27 and TRBJ1-5; no definite D call. CDR3 length: 17 residues. Per the germline V gene, CDR1 is MNHEY and CDR2 is SMNVEV (reference sequence). V lost 5 bases, J lost 2 bases, and 19 bases lay in between. This CDR3 reads CASSTFRGPRGNQPQHF. DNA of the CDR3: TGTGCCAGCAGTACCTTTCGGGGTCCAAGGGGCAATCAGCCCCAGCATTTT.

The chain recombines TRBV30 with TRBJ1-2, with no clear D. V lost 2 bases and J lost 0, with 10 bases in between. Germline-derived CDR1 and CDR2 are GTSNPN and SVGIG (reference sequence). CDR3 length: 14 amino acids. The CDR3 region is CAWSQTRANYGYTF. CDR3 in DNA: TGTGCCTGGAGTCAGACCAGAGCTAACTATGGCTACACCTTC.

The V call is TRBV27, the J call TRBJ1-2; 7 nucleotides agree with TRBD1. The CDR3 totals 15 residues. The germline CDR1 and CDR2 sequences are MNHEY and SMNVEV (reference sequence). V shed 0 bases, J shed 8 bases, and the junction held 9 bases outside the gene matches. The chain's CDR3 is CASSLSGTVGGGYTF. The CDR3 DNA reads as TGTGCCAGCAGTTTATCCGGGACAGTTGGTGGAGGCTACACCTTC.

This chain uses TRBV5-6 with TRBJ2-7; TRBD2 might be the D (6 bases). Germline V gives CDR1 SGHDT, CDR2 YYEEEE. The ends were cut back, 4 bases at V and 2 bases at J, with 10 bases in the middle. The CDR3 is 13 amino acids. The CDR3 here is CASSPPGAYEQYF. CDR3 sequence (DNA): TGTGCCAGCAGCCCTCCGGGGGCCTACGAGCAGTACTTC.

The rearrangement uses TRBV7-2 and TRBJ2-1, with D perhaps matching TRBD2 (6 bases). The V end was cut by 4 bases, the J end by 7 bases, with 17 bases between. This CDR3 is built from 15 residues. Germline V CDR1 and CDR2: SGHTA, FQGNSA. In DNA form, the CDR3 reads TGTGCCAGCAGCTCCCGGCAAGGGAGGATAAATGAGCAGTTCTTC. It yields the protein CASSSRQGRINEQFF.

Note on this clone: At the DNA level, this CDR3 is encoded by other sequences in the same sample as well. The V gene is TRBV7-9, the J gene TRBJ1-2; D uncertain. The V end was cut by 1 base, the J end by 3 bases, with 12 bases between. The CDR3 spans 15 residues. Germline values: CDR1 SEHNR, CDR2 FQNEAQ (reference sequence). CDR3 DNA sequence: TGTGCCAGCAGCTTAGACGCCCAGAGGGACTATGGCTACACCTTC. Translated, it gives CASSLDAQRDYGYTF.

The chain employs TRBV10-3 and TRBJ2-7; 10 bases are a match to TRBD1. From germline, CDR1 is ENHRY and CDR2 SYGVKD. V was pared by 10 bases and J by 5 bases, with 8 bases of the junction left unmatched. The CDR3 is 13 residues long. For the CDR3, the DNA is TGTGCCACGGGACAGGGGATCAGGAACGAGCAGTACTTC. The encoded protein is CATGQGIRNEQYF.

The V call is TRBV19, the J call TRBJ1-4; D call uncertain. CDR1 is LNHDA and CDR2 is SQIVND in the germline V gene (reference sequence). The CDR3 is 15 amino acids. V dropped 1 base and J dropped 3 bases, with 9 bases sitting between them. The CDR3, as DNA: TGTGCCAGTAGTATAGCCGGGAGTTCTAATGAAAAACTGTTTTTT. It specifies CASSIAGSSNEKLFF. The whole variable domain, filled in from reference TRBV19 and TRBJ1-4, reads DGGITQSPKYLFRKEGQNVTLSCEQNLNHDAMYWYRQDPGQGLRLIYYSQIVNDFQKGDIAEGYSVSREKKESFPLTVTSAQKNPTAFYLCASSIAGSSNEKLFFGSGTQLSVL.